This T cell receptor (beta chain) is drawn from a study of blood T cell repertoires in COVID-19. Overall study: Sites across the United States, Italy and Spain contributed samples from acute and convalescent COVID-19.

This table comes from immunoSEQ multiplex PCR, and its TCRdb copy is limited to in-frame clones, with some not included. The profile covers 200,000 to 300,000 clones, with just under 90% appearing a single time and roughly 4% taken by the ten largest. Adults between roughly 18 and 100 years of age took part from more than 20 US areas. CDR1 and CDR2 from the germline V gene are SGHDT and YYEEEE. Trimming stripped 2 bases from V and 6 bases from J, with 18 bases between. This CDR3 has 16 residues. The V and J genes are TRBV5-6 and TRBJ1-5; perhaps TRBD1 as D (5 bases). The sequence was collected from a woman in her twenties or thirties with acute COVID-19. Sequencing was performed on PBMCs or T cells enriched from blood (not recorded which). The CDR3 sequence is CASSLRGWAFPQPQHF. The CDR3 DNA sequence: TGTGCCAGCAGCTTAAGGGGTTGGGCATTTCCTCAGCCCCAGCATTTT.